These 20 T cell receptor beta chains originate from one sample sequenced in a study of vaccination and CD4 T cells after COVID-19 (dated by TCRdb to 2021 to 2024). For these receptors, no antigen is known. Libraries were constructed by PCR. This sample was sequenced with an Illumina iSeq 100. DNA from cultured CD4+ T cells underwent TCR sequencing with the Oncomine TCR Beta short-read assay at the Johns Hopkins FTIC core. TCRdb itself trimmed the public reads at Q25 with fastp, ran MiXCR and retained productive beta chains. A single entry per CDR3 protein holds the most common genes and DNA from its merged rows. Present in this sample are 9,500 to 12,000 distinct CDR3 sequences, less than 75% of which were seen just once. In total, the top ten clones hold 17% of the sample. The label giving this sample's treatment or condition can be read as: approximately 11-day PBMC culture with coronavirus spike peptide pools or control peptides (ViraFEST assay).

The source material was CD4+ T cells from blood, cultured in vitro. These receptor sequences come from a human donor who had recovered from COVID-19.

The V gene is TRBV7-2, the J gene TRBJ2-7; unclear D gene. The CDR3 has 17 residues. Looked up from germline, CDR1 is SGHTA and CDR2 is FQGNSA. V was cut by 4 bases and J by 2 bases, with 21 bases left in between. CDR3 in amino acids: CASSSTDPWADTYEQYF. For the CDR3, the DNA is TGTGCCAGCAGCTCGACGGACCCCTGGGCAGATACCTACGAGCAGTACTTC.

V usage is TRBV7-6 and J usage is TRBJ1-6, with D unclear. This CDR3 region has 13 residues. The germline gives CDR1 SGHVS, CDR2 FNYEAQ. V was clipped by 4 bases and J by 7 bases, with 8 bases between them. The CDR3 coding sequence is TGTGCCAGCAGCTCCAGAGGCAATTCACCCCTCCACTTT. Translating it yields CASSSRGNSPLHF. Full variable domain (missing parts from reference TRBV7-6 and TRBJ1-6): GAGVSQSPRYKVTKRGQDVALRCDPISGHVSLYWYRQALGQGPEFLTYFNYEAQQDKSGLPNDRFSAERPEGSISTLTIQRTEQRDSAMYRCASSSRGNSPLHFGNGTRLTVT.

The chain uses TRBV18 and TRBJ2-3; D unresolved. The CDR3 extends over 13 amino acids. The V end was cut by 3 bases, the J end by 3 bases, with 7 bases between. Per germline, CDR1 KGHSH and CDR2 LQKENI. The chain's CDR3 is CASSPSRTDTQYF. DNA of the CDR3: TGTGCCAGCTCACCTTCGCGGACAGATACGCAGTATTTT.

This clonotype was counted only a few times. In DNA form, the CDR3 reads TGTGCCAGCTCGGGCTTACATAGCAATCAGCCCCAGCATTTT. Translation: CASSGLHSNQPQHF. The chain has TRBV2 and TRBJ1-5; D uncertain. The V and J ends lost 8 bases and 0 bases respectively, with 11 bases between them. Germline CDR1 SNHLY, CDR2 FYNNEI. This CDR3 comprises 14 residues.

The chain uses TRBV5-8 and TRBJ2-7; 9 positions agree with TRBD1. The CDR3 runs 15 residues. Germline loops: CDR1 SGHTS, CDR2 YDEGEE. The junction had 7 bases not matched to a gene; V was cut back by 0 bases and J by 6 bases. In DNA form, the CDR3 reads TGTGCCAGCAGCTTGGTGGGGGGGACAGGGCTCGAGCAGTACTTC. Translating gives CASSLVGGTGLEQYF.

The chain recombines TRBV20-1 with TRBJ1-2, with TRBD1 as a possible D gene (5 bases). Germline CDR1 DFQATT, CDR2 SNEGSKA (reference sequence). The CDR3 consists of 13 residues. V lost 4 bases and J 6 bases, leaving 15 bases between the germline ends. The CDR3 nucleotides are TGCAGTGCTATCCCGACGGGGACTGATGGCTACACCTTC. Amino acid sequence: CSAIPTGTDGYTF.

J is TRBJ1-2 and V is TRBV7-2; 9 nucleotides align to TRBD1. This CDR3 is 14 amino acids long. J lost 7 bases, V lost 7 bases, and 10 bases had no gene match. In germline, CDR1 is SGHTA, CDR2 FQGNSA. The CDR3 loop is CASNIRQGVAGYTF. In nucleotides, the CDR3 is TGTGCCAGCAACATTAGACAGGGGGTTGCTGGCTACACCTTC.

The J gene is TRBJ2-7, the V gene TRBV6-1; D assignment may be TRBD1 or TRBD2 (6 bases each). The V gene's germline CDR1 is MNHNS and CDR2 SASEGT. V lost 7 bases and J lost 2, with 15 bases in between. CDR3 length: 14 residues. The CDR3 is CASMGRGLPYEQYF. CDR3 DNA: TGTGCCAGCATGGGCCGGGGGCTACCCTACGAGCAGTACTTC.

This clonotype has a handful of counts. CDR3 coding DNA: TGTGCCAGCAGTGAATTCGAGGGGAGCTCCTACAATGAGCAGTTCTTC. Translating gives CASSEFEGSSYNEQFF. J is TRBJ2-1 and V is TRBV6-1; D may correspond to TRBD1 or TRBD2 (5 bases each). Germline-derived CDR1 and CDR2 are MNHNS and SASEGT. The CDR3 has 16 amino acids. Trimming cost V 2 bases and J 0 bases, with 11 bases left between them.

The chain combines TRBV7-2 with TRBJ2-3; D possibly corresponds to TRBD2 (7 bases). CDR1 is SGHTA and CDR2 is FQGNSA in the germline V gene. CDR3 length: 15 residues. The ends were cut back, 1 base at V and 7 bases at J, with 15 bases in the middle. The CDR3 loop is CASSLEGGFGYTQYF. The CDR3 region has the DNA TGTGCCAGCAGCTTAGAGGGGGGGTTTGGGTATACGCAGTATTTT.

This clonotype was seen a few times. The chain links TRBV30 to TRBJ1-2; possibly TRBD1 for D (5 bases). Trimming took 3 bases from V and 8 from J, leaving 16 bases between them. CDR3 length: 13 amino acids. Germline CDR1 is GTSNPN and CDR2 is SVGIG (reference sequence). In nucleotides, the CDR3 is TGTGCCTGGAGCGGGACGGGTTTGGCCGGCTACACCTTC. Translating gives CAWSGTGLAGYTF.

V is TRBV7-3 and J is TRBJ1-5; D is possibly TRBD1 (6 bases). Germline V gene sequence: CDR1 SGHTA, CDR2 FQGTGA. This CDR3 region has 17 residues. Between the trimmed V and J ends, which lost 8 bases and 2 bases, there was a span of 22 bases. CDR3 DNA sequence: TGTGCCAGCCGGGAGGATTTCAGGGGCATCGGCAATCAGCCCCAGCATTTT. Protein: CASREDFRGIGNQPQHF.

Sample share makes this clonotype medium-sized. The chain is built from TRBV30 and TRBJ1-2; no definite D call. CDR3 length: 13 amino acids. The germline V and J ends were trimmed by 0 bases and 5 bases, with 10 bases remaining between them. The germline CDR1 and CDR2 sequences are GTSNPN and SVGIG (reference sequence). The chain's CDR3 is CAWSVQQSYGYTF. In nucleotides, the CDR3 is TGTGCCTGGAGTGTACAACAGTCTTATGGCTACACCTTC.

The chain combines TRBV7-2 with TRBJ2-7; 9 bases agree with TRBD1. V was clipped by 6 bases and J by 3 bases; unmatched bases: 9. CDR1 and CDR2 (germline): SGHTA, FQGNSA. The length of the CDR3 is 15 residues. CDR3 protein: CASRLPGQGHYEQYF. In nucleotides, the CDR3 is TGTGCCAGCAGATTACCGGGACAGGGTCACTACGAGCAGTACTTC.

The CDR3 reads CASRGLLGYGYTF. The DNA of the CDR3 is TGTGCCAGCAGGGGACTGCTAGGCTATGGCTACACCTTC. The chain carries TRBV6-1 and TRBJ1-2; tentative D call: TRBD1 (5 bases). V was cut by 6 bases and J by 4 bases, with 12 bases left in between. The CDR3 extends over 13 amino acids. Germline V CDR1 and CDR2: MNHNS, SASEGT.

The chain combines TRBV6-1 with TRBJ1-3; tentative D call: TRBD1 (6 bases). The CDR3 extends over 17 amino acids. V shed 3 bases and J shed 0 bases, with 15 bases lying between them. Looked up from germline, CDR1 is MNHNS and CDR2 is SASEGT. CDR3 in DNA: TGTGCCAGCAGTGAGGGGACAAGTCGCCCCTCTGGAAACACCATATATTTT. It is translated as CASSEGTSRPSGNTIYF.

Only a few counts were recorded for this clonotype. V and J are TRBV6-5 and TRBJ1-1; maybe TRBD1 (6 bases). The germline V and J ends were trimmed by 2 bases and 0 bases, with 7 bases remaining between them. This CDR3 is 14 amino acids long. CDR1 MNHEY and CDR2 SVGAGI come from the germline V gene. The CDR3 region is CASSYGTLNTEAFF. CDR3 coding DNA: TGTGCCAGCAGTTACGGGACACTGAACACTGAAGCTTTCTTT.

This clonotype was seen a handful of times. For the CDR3, the DNA is TGTGCCAGCAGCCAATTGGACAGGGGGCAGAATGGCTACACCTTC. Encoded protein: CASSQLDRGQNGYTF. The V gene is TRBV5-4, the J gene TRBJ1-2; TRBD1 aligns across 11 bases. This CDR3 spans 15 amino acids. CDR1 and CDR2 from the germline V gene are SGHNT and YYREEE (reference sequence). V gave up 4 bases and J gave up 6 bases; unmatched junction bases: 8.

J is TRBJ1-6 and V is TRBV12-3 or TRBV12-4; 7 bases are shared with TRBD1. J gave up 11 bases and V 6 bases, and 16 bases lay outside the gene matches. The CDR3 is 16 residues long. DNA of the CDR3: TGTGCCAGCAGACTAAAGATACTGGACAGGAGGACACCCCTCCACTTT. Translation: CASRLKILDRRTPLHF.

The chain carries TRBV7-9 and TRBJ1-4, with D perhaps TRBD1 (6 bases). The V gene lost 4 bases and the J gene lost 2 bases, with 14 bases spanning the gap. The length of the CDR3 is 16 residues. From germline, CDR1 is SEHNR and CDR2 FQNEAQ (reference sequence). The CDR3 DNA is TGTGCCAGCAGCTCTGGACAGACGCGGACTAATGAAAAACTGTTTTTT. Translation: CASSSGQTRTNEKLFF.